This note documents a single T cell receptor (beta chain) sequence. Antigen specificity is unknown. The study ran its PCR with 60 Vbeta and 13 Jbeta primers. TCRdb's copy holds only in-frame clones and misses some; the assay was immunoSEQ multiplex PCR. Found here are around 37,000 clones, roughly 82% of them singletons; the top ten hold roughly 10%. CDR1 is MNHEY and CDR2 is SMNVEV in the germline V gene (reference sequence). The J segment lost 2 bases and the V segment lost 0 bases, leaving 4 bases of the junction unmatched. The CDR3 is 16 residues long. Sampled while nominally healthy, donors likely had unrecorded immune exposures. This entry belongs to a study of cytomegalovirus exposure and HLA in healthy donors. Study results and limitations: TCR beta sequences reportedly predicted the HLA-A and HLA-B alleles of most subjects accurately.

The specimen was PBMCs. The clonotype originates from a woman aged 18-30 years in good health and CMV-seropositive. This rearrangement joins TRBV27 to TRBJ1-5, with 7 bases fitting TRBD1. CDR3 protein: CASSLSWQGGNQPQHF. In nucleotides, the CDR3 is TGTGCCAGCAGTTTATCTTGGCAGGGGGGCAATCAGCCCCAGCATTTT.